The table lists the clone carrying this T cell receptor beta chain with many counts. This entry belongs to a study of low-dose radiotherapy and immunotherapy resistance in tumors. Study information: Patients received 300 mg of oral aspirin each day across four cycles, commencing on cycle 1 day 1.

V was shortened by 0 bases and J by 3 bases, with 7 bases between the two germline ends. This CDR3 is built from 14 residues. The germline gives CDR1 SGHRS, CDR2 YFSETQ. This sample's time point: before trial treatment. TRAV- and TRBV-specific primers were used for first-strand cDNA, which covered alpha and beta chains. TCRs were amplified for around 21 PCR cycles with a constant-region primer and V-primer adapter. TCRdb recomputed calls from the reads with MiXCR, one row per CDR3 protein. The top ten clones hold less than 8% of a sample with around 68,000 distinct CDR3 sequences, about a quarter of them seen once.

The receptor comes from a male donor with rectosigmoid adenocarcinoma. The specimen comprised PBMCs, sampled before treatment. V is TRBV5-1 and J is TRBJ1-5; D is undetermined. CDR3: CASSLGEPNQPQHF. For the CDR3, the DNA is TGCGCCAGCAGCTTGGGGGAACCCAATCAGCCCCAGCATTTT. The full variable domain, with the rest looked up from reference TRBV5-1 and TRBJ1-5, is KAGVTQTPRYLIKTRGQQVTLSCSPISGHRSVSWYQQTPGQGLQFLFEYFSETQRNKGNFPGRFSGRQFSNSRSEMNVSTLELGDSALYLCASSLGEPNQPQHFGDGTRLSIL.